The entry that follows covers one T cell receptor (beta chain) sequence. What it binds is unknown. It was at deep level that the assay was run. Assay used: immunoSEQ multiplex PCR; TCRdb lists only in-frame clones, some missing. The sample carries more than 2 million clones, roughly 95% recorded once. The entry originates in a study of shared clonotypes between healthy human individuals. Findings of the study overall: Rarefaction gave evidence that sorted-subset sequencing remained incomplete despite large depth. Generally, estimated richness proved larger in naive subsets than it did in memory subsets. Non-shared clonotypes showed lower generation probabilities than clonotypes common to all four donors.

Germline V gene lookup returns CDR1 GTSNPN and CDR2 SVGIG (reference sequence). The CDR3 runs 17 residues. The ends lost 2 bases at V and 1 base at J; junction bases unmatched: 7. Naive-designated CD8 cells lacked CD45RO, were positively enriched for CCR7, and omitted terminally differentiated effector memory CD45RA+ cells. The gene calls are TRBV30 and TRBJ2-3; TRBD2 matches 12 bases. The clonotype originates from a man aged 18 to 29 in good health. Source material: naive CD8+ T cells sorted from blood. This CDR3 is CAWSTGLAGKGTDTQYF. The CDR3 coding sequence is TGTGCCTGGAGTACCGGACTAGCGGGAAAGGGCACAGATACGCAGTATTTT.